Sequencing of this T cell receptor (beta chain) was carried out in a study of shared clonotypes between healthy human individuals (dated by TCRdb to about 2020). Notes on the research overall: The cohort comprised a couple of women and three men aged 18 to 49 years. Between about 0.9 and 10 billion PBMCs per donor were obtained by leukapheresis. For each donor, CD4 naive and CD4 memory were each given three plates, CD8 naive was given two plates, and CD8 memory was given one plate. Blood TCR repertoires of about 5 healthy adults were deeply sequenced to estimate repertoire size and the extent of clonotype sharing between individuals. Different laboratories and diverse techniques were used to prepare libraries and sequence TCR repertoires, to increase sequencing depth and limit assay-specific biases.

This clone was counted once. What this receptor recognizes is not known. No much larger clonotype is one base removed from it; base qualities were not supplied. V lost 3 bases and J lost 0 bases; the stretch between them is 12 bases long. The CDR3 spans 15 residues, from the cysteine through the phenylalanine. Of the read, only the CDR3 DNA is kept; its 45 bases are in frame from base 1. The germline V gene (reference sequence) sets CDR1 to WNHNN and CDR2 to SYGVQD. Using the deep immunoSEQ assay, multiplex PCR amplified TCR CDR3 regions from genomic DNA. Extracted genomic DNA from each cell subset was spread evenly across all wells of several immunoSEQ 96-well plates, with each plate serving as a replicate. Each replicate PCR for sorted subsets received around 200 ng genomic DNA, equal to roughly 33,000 T cell genomes. The purified libraries were quantified using a Qubit 3.0 fluorometer, sized with a Bioanalyzer 2100, and then quantified again using the KAPA Library Quantification kit. Every immunoSEQ 96-well plate was sequenced on a dedicated single-read 150-cycle Illumina NextSeq 550 flow cell. The paper's data handling went like this. Because only junctional sequences without quality scores were contained in the immunoSEQ output, filtering matching that applied to full-length reads could not be performed. To assign V/J genes and CDR3, sequences were annotated using PyIR, a Python wrapper for IgBLAST v1.9, with IMGT germline references. Reads with weak V/J assignments (E-value above 1e-6), missing CDR3, stop codons, out-of-frame junctions, or ambiguous translated residues were removed. V3J clonotypes were defined as sequences sharing the same inferred V gene, J gene, and CDR3 amino acid sequence. To compute the percentage overlap between repertoires, the number of shared unique clonotypes was divided by the size of the smaller repertoire. Three approaches were used to assess repertoire richness: RTK rarefaction, the Chao1 estimator, and Recon v2.1 estimates of unobserved clonotypes. Generation probabilities for all TCRbeta clonotypes obtained by the gDNA method from a handful of donors were computed using OLGA. TCRdb stores this immuneACCESS table with in-frame sequences only. Part of the clones is absent; in the studies checked, under half of the shortfall reflects unresolved V genes, and no reason is known for the rest. Clone size and the V and J calls come from that table; the DNA yielded D and trimming. The sample table shows approximately 1,500,000 clones, and around 98% are seen once. The ten biggest clones cover 0.45% of the sample.

The donors were healthy, HIV-negative adults with no recently reported acute infections or vaccinations. Every donor was a Caucasian adult residing in Nashville, Tennessee, USA. CD4+ T cells were enriched by magnetic negative selection, after which naive cells were positively selected on CD45RA and the negative fraction was taken as the memory subset. After blood collection by leukapheresis, PBMCs were isolated using Ficoll-Histopaque density gradient centrifugation and then cryopreserved in the vapor phase of liquid nitrogen. Purity and quantity of every magnetically sorted T cell population were checked by analytical flow cytometry. Genomic DNA was isolated from every sorted fraction and measured by UV absorbance on a Nanodrop 2000c. Paper-wide results and their limitations: Even with the large sequencing depth, rarefaction of the sorted-subset datasets indicated that sequencing was incomplete. The small number of donors limited the genetic and exposure-history diversity represented. Clonotypes shared by all four sorted-subset donors showed higher generation probabilities than non-shared clonotypes. Pairwise subsampling indicated that sequencing depth was expected to affect the degree of clonotype sharing among donors. Sampling was restricted to blood, and TCR repertoires in tissues likely differ from the TCR repertoires found in blood. Estimated clonotype richness was generally larger for naive than for memory subsets. About 5% of naive CD4, roughly 3.6% of naive CD8, around 2.3% of memory CD4, and about 0.4% of memory CD8 clonotypes were shared across several donors.

The receptor chain draws on TRBV10-1 and TRBJ2-7, and possibly TRBD1, on 5 matching bases. The sample comprised naive CD4+ T cells sorted from blood. What the cell subset or site label conveys for this sample: CD45RA+ positively selected. The origin of this receptor is a man in his thirties or forties in good health. CDR3 sequence: CASSDDSQSSYEQYF. At the DNA level, the sequence is TGCGCCAGCAGTGACGACAGCCAGAGCTCCTACGAGCAGTACTTC.